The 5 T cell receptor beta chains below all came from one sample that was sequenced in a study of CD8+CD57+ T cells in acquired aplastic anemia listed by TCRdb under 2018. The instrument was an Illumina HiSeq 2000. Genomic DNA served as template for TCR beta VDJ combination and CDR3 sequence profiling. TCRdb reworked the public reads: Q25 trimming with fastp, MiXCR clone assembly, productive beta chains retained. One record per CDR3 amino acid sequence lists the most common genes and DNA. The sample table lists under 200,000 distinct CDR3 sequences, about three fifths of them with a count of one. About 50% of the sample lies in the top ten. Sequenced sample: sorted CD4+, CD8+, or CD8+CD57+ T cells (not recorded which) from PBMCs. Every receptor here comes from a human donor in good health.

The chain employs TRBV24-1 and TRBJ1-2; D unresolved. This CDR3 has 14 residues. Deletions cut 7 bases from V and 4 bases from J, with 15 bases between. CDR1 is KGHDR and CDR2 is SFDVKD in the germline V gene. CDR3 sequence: CATSRGVGAYGYTF. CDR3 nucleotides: TGTGCCACCAGCCGTGGGGTGGGAGCCTATGGCTACACCTTC.

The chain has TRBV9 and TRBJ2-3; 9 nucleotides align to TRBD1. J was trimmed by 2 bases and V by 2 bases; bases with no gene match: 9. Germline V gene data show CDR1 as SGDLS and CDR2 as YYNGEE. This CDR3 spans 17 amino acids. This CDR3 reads CASSVAGTGIDTDTQYF. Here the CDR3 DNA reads TGTGCCAGCAGCGTGGCCGGGACAGGGATCGACACAGATACGCAGTATTTT. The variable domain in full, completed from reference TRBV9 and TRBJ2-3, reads DSGVTQTPKHLITATGQRVTLRCSPRSGDLSVYWYQQSLDQGLQFLIQYYNGEERAKGNILERFSAQQFPDLHSELNLSSLELGDSALYFCASSVAGTGIDTDTQYFGPGTRLTVL.

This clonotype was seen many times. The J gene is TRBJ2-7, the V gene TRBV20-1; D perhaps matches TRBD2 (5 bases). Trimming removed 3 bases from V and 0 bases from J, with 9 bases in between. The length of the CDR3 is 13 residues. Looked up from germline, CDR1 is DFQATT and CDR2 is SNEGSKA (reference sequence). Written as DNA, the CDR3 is TGCAGTGCTAGGTCTAGCCTCTCCTACGAGCAGTACTTC. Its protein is CSARSSLSYEQYF.

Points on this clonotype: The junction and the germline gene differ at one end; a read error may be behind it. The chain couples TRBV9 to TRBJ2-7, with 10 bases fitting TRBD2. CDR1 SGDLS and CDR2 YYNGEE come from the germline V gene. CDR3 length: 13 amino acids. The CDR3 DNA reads TGCGCCAGCACTAGCGGGGACTCCTACGAGCAGTACTTC. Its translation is CASTSGDSYEQYF.

The CDR3 DNA sequence: TGCAGTGCTCAACACCCGGGACTATGGCAAGAGACCCAGTACTTC. This sequence encodes CSAQHPGLWQETQYF. V gene TRBV20-1 combines with J gene TRBJ2-5; 7 bases fit TRBD2. Germline V gene sequence: CDR1 DFQATT, CDR2 SNEGSKA (reference sequence). Germline trimming cut 5 bases from V and 2 bases from J; bases unmatched to any gene: 11. This CDR3 region has 15 residues.